The clone carrying this TCR beta chain was counted only a few times. Its antigen is unidentified. Via MiXCR, TCRdb re-called the 5' RACE reads, giving one row per CDR3 protein. The sample lists around 490,000 distinct CDR3 sequences, around 24% occurring once. The data derive from a study of identical twins. Study conclusions and caveats: Models underestimated TCR alpha sharing (out-of-frame) in monozygotic twins. Conclusions were based on cross-sectional statistical analysis, without following the same donors.

The V gene end was trimmed by 4 bases and the J gene end by 12 bases; junction bases not matched to a gene: 4. Germline V gene lookup returns CDR1 KGHDR and CDR2 SFDVKD. This CDR3 region has 13 residues. These data also featured in a second study, about yellow fever vaccine responses in identical twins.

The sequence was obtained from a woman between 18 and 30 years old in good health. The sequencing sample was made of CD4+ T cells sorted from blood. The chain is built from TRBV24-1 and TRBJ2-1, with 11 bases that match TRBD1. CDR3 residues: CATSESDRGRQFF. Here the CDR3 DNA reads TGTGCCACCAGTGAATCGGACAGGGGGCGGCAGTTCTTC.